Sequencing of this T cell receptor beta chain was carried out in a study of shared clonotypes between healthy human individuals. The overall study: The cohort had two women and a few men, ages 18 to 49. Study results and limitations: Investigators expected sequencing depth to affect clonotype sharing among donors.

Here immunoSEQ multiplex PCR was the method, and the copy in TCRdb shows in-frame clones only, minus some. This table has about 680,000 clones, about 90% appearing once. CD45RO-negative CD8 cells positively selected for CCR7 made up the naive population, which excluded terminally differentiated effector memory CD45RA+ cells. Turning to this clone: Its antigen is currently unknown.

Sequencing used naive CD8+ T cells sorted from blood. The sequence came from a man aged 25 to 45 in good health.

This chain's CDR3 is CASSLEGREETQYF. Here the CDR3 DNA reads TGTGCCAGCAGCTTAGAAGGGCGGGAAGAGACCCAGTACTTC. The chain uses TRBV11-3 and TRBJ2-5; tentative D call: TRBD2 (5 bases). V lost 0 bases, J lost 3 bases, and 8 bases lay in between. CDR1 is SGHNT and CDR2 is YENEEA in the germline V gene. The CDR3 length is 14 residues.